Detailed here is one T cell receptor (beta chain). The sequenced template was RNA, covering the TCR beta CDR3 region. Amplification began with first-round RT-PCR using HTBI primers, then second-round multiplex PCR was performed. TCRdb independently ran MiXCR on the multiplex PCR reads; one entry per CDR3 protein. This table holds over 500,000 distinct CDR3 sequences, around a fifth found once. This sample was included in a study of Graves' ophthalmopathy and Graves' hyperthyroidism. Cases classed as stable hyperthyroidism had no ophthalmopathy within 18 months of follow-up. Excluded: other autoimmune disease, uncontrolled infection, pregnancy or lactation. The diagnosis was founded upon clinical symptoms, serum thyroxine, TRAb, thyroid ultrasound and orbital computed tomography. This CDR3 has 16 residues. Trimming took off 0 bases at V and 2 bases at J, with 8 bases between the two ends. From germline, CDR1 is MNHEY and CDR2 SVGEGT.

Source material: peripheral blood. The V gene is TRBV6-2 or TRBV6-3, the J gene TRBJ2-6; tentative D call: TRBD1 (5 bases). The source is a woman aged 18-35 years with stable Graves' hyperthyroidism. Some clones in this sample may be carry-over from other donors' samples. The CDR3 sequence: CASSYSGRAGANVLTF. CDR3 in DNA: TGTGCCAGCAGTTACTCCGGCAGGGCTGGGGCCAACGTCCTGACTTTC.